A selection of T cell receptor beta chains follows, all from one sample in a study of blood T cell repertoires in COVID-19. Using immunoSEQ multiplex PCR, the repertoire was profiled, and TCRdb retains in-frame clones only, with some absent. The profile shows 300,000 to 500,000 clones, approximately 85% of them singletons. Sequencing was carried out using PBMCs or T cells enriched from blood (not recorded which). These receptors came from a woman between 40 and 55 years old with acute COVID-19. The CDR3 runs from the conserved cysteine through the conserved F or W. The D gene is left open where the match is weak. Not all rows give a size; the values are once, few, many and, for expanded clones, a class.

V gene	clone size	D gene	J gene	CDR3 DNA	CDR3 protein
TRBV30	.	.	TRBJ2-3	TGTGCCTGGAGTGTGGACATTAAGCCCACAGATACGCAGTATTTT	CAWSVDIKPTDTQYF
TRBV3-1/TRBV3-2	.	TRBD1	TRBJ2-3	TGTGCCAGCAGCCCCCGCCGACAGACAGGGGGCACAGATACGCAGTATTTT	CASSPRRQTGGTDTQYF
TRBV27	.	.	TRBJ1-1	TGTGCCAGCATCCCTCACCCGGACAGTACGGATGAAGCTTTCTTT	CASIPHPDSTDEAFF
TRBV5-1	.	.	TRBJ1-6	TGCGCCAGCAGCTTGGGGCAGGGAGGTTCACCCCTCCACTTT	CASSLGQGGSPLHF
TRBV6-1	few	TRBD1	TRBJ1-2	TGTGCCAGCAGTGACAGGGGGCTGCGCGCCTTC	CASSDRGLRAF
TRBV3-1/TRBV3-2	.	.	TRBJ2-3	TGTGCCAGCAGCCAGGGCGTACGGGGAACGCAGTATTTT	CASSQGVRGTQYF
TRBV30	.	.	TRBJ1-5	TGTGCCTGGAGTTTAGGGAGTGGACAGCCCCAGCATTTT	CAWSLGSGQPQHF
TRBV12-5	.	TRBD2	TRBJ2-5	TGTGCTAGTGGTTTGGGCCAGGGAGGGAAAGAGACCCAGTACTTC	CASGLGQGGKETQYF
TRBV5-1	.	.	TRBJ1-1	TGCGCCAGCAGTCCGGGGTGGGGAAACACTGAAGCTTTCTTT	CASSPGWGNTEAFF
TRBV30	.	.	TRBJ1-1	TGTGCCTGGGGACTCTCGTTCACTGAAGCTTTCTTT	CAWGLSFTEAFF
TRBV2	.	.	TRBJ2-7	TGTGCCAGCAGGGGGTCCTTCGGACTTTCCTACGAGCAGTACTTC	CASRGSFGLSYEQYF
TRBV29-1	.	.	TRBJ2-5	TGCAGCGTTGACGGCGGCCAAGAGACCCAGTACTTC	CSVDGGQETQYF
TRBV5-8	.	.	TRBJ2-5	TGTGCCAGCTTCCGGGACTACCAAGAGACCCAGTACTTC	CASFRDYQETQYF
TRBV30	.	TRBD1	TRBJ1-2	TGTGCCTGGAGCAGGGGGGCTTTTGGCTACACCTTC	CAWSRGAFGYTF
TRBV7-7	.	.	TRBJ2-1	TGTGCCAGCAGCTTAGGCGGGGTTACCAATGAGCAGTTCTTC	CASSLGGVTNEQFF
TRBV3-1/TRBV3-2	.	TRBD1	TRBJ1-6	TGTGCCAGCAGCCAAGTGCGACCGACAGGGAGTCGTTCACCCCTCCACTTT	CASSQVRPTGSRSPLHF
TRBV14	.	.	TRBJ2-7	TGTGCCAGCAGCCCTACAGGGTACGAGCAGTACTTC	CASSPTGYEQYF
TRBV7-2	.	.	TRBJ1-3	TGTGCCAGCAGCTCCCAGGGTGAGGTCGGAAACACCATATATTTT	CASSSQGEVGNTIYF
TRBV30	few	TRBD2	TRBJ2-7	TGTGCCTGGAGACTCCGCGGGGGGCGGGAGCAGTACTTC	CAWRLRGGREQYF
TRBV3-1/TRBV3-2	.	TRBD1	TRBJ2-1	TGTGCCAGCAGCCCCTCCGGGACAGGGGACAATGAGCAGTTCTTC	CASSPSGTGDNEQFF
TRBV18	few	.	TRBJ2-1	TGTGCCAGCTCACCGAACAGCTACAATGAGCAGTTCTTC	CASSPNSYNEQFF
TRBV7-9	.	.	TRBJ2-5	TGTGCCAGCAGCTTTGAGGACAGCCAAGAGACCCAGTACTTC	CASSFEDSQETQYF
TRBV10-3	.	.	TRBJ1-5	TGTGCCACACAGGGCGGCAATCAGCCCCAGCATTTT	CATQGGNQPQHF
TRBV7-9	.	TRBD1	TRBJ1-1	TGTGCCAGCAGCCAAACGACAGGGGGATTTGCTGAAGCTTTCTTT	CASSQTTGGFAEAFF
TRBV19	.	TRBD1	TRBJ1-1	TGTGCCATAAAGACAGGGGTTGAAGCTTTCTTT	CAIKTGVEAFF
TRBV21-1	.	.	TRBJ2-4	TGTGCCGGGCCTTCGCGGGGGTCAACCCTAGCCAAAAACATTCAGTACTTC	CAGPSRGSTLAKNIQYF
TRBV19	.	TRBD1	TRBJ2-7	TGTGCCAGTAGTCCTTCGGCAGGGGGTTCCTCCTACGAGCAGTACTTC	CASSPSAGGSSYEQYF
TRBV4-1	once	TRBD2	TRBJ2-5	TGCGCCAGCAGCCTCGGGACTAGCGGGCACCGAGGGGAGACCCAGTACTTC	CASSLGTSGHRGETQYF
TRBV19	.	.	TRBJ1-2	TGTGCCAGTAGTATGGGGCCTAACTATGGCTACACCTTC	CASSMGPNYGYTF
TRBV7-6	.	.	TRBJ1-1	TGTGCCAGCAGACGAAACCAGGGGATAAGCACTGAAGCTTTCTTT	CASRRNQGISTEAFF
TRBV7-9	.	.	TRBJ2-3	TGTGCCAGCAGCTACACGGAGACGCAGTATTTT	CASSYTETQYF
TRBV15	few	.	TRBJ1-3	TGTGCCACCAGCAGAGATTTAGGGGGTCTCTCTGGAAACACCATATATTTT	CATSRDLGGLSGNTIYF
TRBV19	.	TRBD2	TRBJ2-7	TGTGCCAGTAGTATTCGACTAGCGGGGGGCTCCTACGAGCAGTACTTC	CASSIRLAGGSYEQYF
TRBV24-1	.	TRBD2	TRBJ2-1	TGTGCCACCAGTGCCCCTACTAGCGGGGGGTCGTGGGATGAGCAGTTCTTC	CATSAPTSGGSWDEQFF
TRBV30	once	.	TRBJ2-7	TGTGCCTGGAGTGTTTTCAGCTACGAGCAGTACTTC	CAWSVFSYEQYF
TRBV18	few	TRBD2	TRBJ2-1	TGTGCCAGCTCACCACCGGGACTAGCGGGGGCCGCTCTTTACAATGAGCAGTTCTTC	CASSPPGLAGAALYNEQFF
TRBV12-3/TRBV12-4	.	.	TRBJ2-7	TGTGCCAGCAGCGAGCCATACTACGAGCAGTACTTC	CASSEPYYEQYF
TRBV25-1	.	.	TRBJ1-2	TGTGCCAGCTTCGGCGGATCCTTCTATGGCTACACCTTC	CASFGGSFYGYTF
TRBV6-5	.	.	TRBJ2-2	TGTGCCAGCAGTCAACAGGGATACGGGGAGCTGTTTTTT	CASSQQGYGELFF
TRBV7-9	.	.	TRBJ1-3	TGTGCCAGCATCAAACACGAACTAGGTGGAAACACCATATATTTT	CASIKHELGGNTIYF
TRBV20-1	.	.	TRBJ2-1	TGCAGTGCAAGTCAGGGGTCGAGCTCCTACAATGAGCAGTTCTTC	CSASQGSSSYNEQFF
TRBV5-1	.	.	TRBJ1-1	TGCGCCAGCAGCTTGGTGTTGAGGGGGACTGAAGCTTTCTTT	CASSLVLRGTEAFF
TRBV9	.	TRBD1	TRBJ1-1	TGTGCCAGCAGCGCGGGGACAGTCACTGAAGCTTTCTTT	CASSAGTVTEAFF
TRBV6-1	.	TRBD1	TRBJ1-6	TGTGCCAGCAGTGAAATGGGACAGGGATCTAATTCACCCCTCCACTTT	CASSEMGQGSNSPLHF
TRBV5-4	.	.	TRBJ2-1	TGTGCCAGCAGCGTGCAGGTACCTTCAGGTAATGAGCAGTTCTTC	CASSVQVPSGNEQFF
TRBV24-1	.	TRBD1	TRBJ2-1	TGTGCCACCAGTGATTTGTTGAGGACAGGGTTTCTGTTCTTC	CATSDLLRTGFLFF
TRBV2	.	TRBD2	TRBJ2-1	TGTGCCAGCTTTGGCCGGGGAGGGTTCTACAATGAGCAGTTCTTC	CASFGRGGFYNEQFF
TRBV19	once	.	TRBJ1-1	TGTGCCAGTAGCAAAACCATAACAGGATTGAACACTGAAGCTTTCTTT	CASSKTITGLNTEAFF
TRBV7-8	.	TRBD2	TRBJ2-2	TGTGCCAGCAGCAGCGCTGTGCGGGGGGTCGGGGAGCTGTTTTTT	CASSSAVRGVGELFF
TRBV4-1	.	TRBD1	TRBJ1-1	TGCGCCAGCAGCCAAGATCGTGGGACAGGGGGTTGGGGCACTGAAGCTTTCTTT	CASSQDRGTGGWGTEAFF
TRBV7-9	once	.	TRBJ2-7	TGTGCCAGCAGCTTAGGAACAGGCTCCTACGAGCAGTACTTC	CASSLGTGSYEQYF
TRBV14	.	.	TRBJ2-7	TGTGCCAGCAGCCACAGGGGTTATGGCACCTACGAGCAGTACTTC	CASSHRGYGTYEQYF
TRBV11-2	.	.	TRBJ2-5	TGTGCCAGCAGATTGACTAGAAATGCGGAGACCCAGTACTTC	CASRLTRNAETQYF
TRBV2	.	TRBD2	TRBJ2-5	TGTGCCAGCCGGGCGGGGGGGTTTGTGACCCAGTACTTC	CASRAGGFVTQYF
TRBV24-1	.	.	TRBJ2-1	TGTGCCACCAGTGATATTTCCGTTGAGGCCTACAATGAGCAGTTCTTC	CATSDISVEAYNEQFF
TRBV6-5	.	.	TRBJ1-5	TGTGCCAGCAGTTACTCCGGCCAGGGTGGGCAGCCCCAGCATTTT	CASSYSGQGGQPQHF
TRBV3-1/TRBV3-2	.	TRBD1	TRBJ2-2	TGTGCCAGCAGCCAGCACAGGGGGCTGGACACCGGGGAGCTGTTTTTT	CASSQHRGLDTGELFF
TRBV3-1/TRBV3-2	once	TRBD2	TRBJ2-1	TGTGCCAGCAGGCCTAGCGGGGTCTCCTACAATGAGCAGTTCTTC	CASRPSGVSYNEQFF
TRBV30	.	.	TRBJ1-3	TGTGCCTGGAGTGCCGACAGGAGCTCTGGAAACACCATATATTTT	CAWSADRSSGNTIYF
TRBV3-1/TRBV3-2	.	.	TRBJ1-2	TGTGCCAGCAGCCGGGGGGACGGCGGCTACACCTTC	CASSRGDGGYTF